Shown below are 12 T cell receptor beta chains from a single sample sequenced in a study of blood T cell repertoires in COVID-19. Assay: immunoSEQ multiplex PCR; the TCRdb copy retains only in-frame clones and omits some. There are some 69,000 clones in the sample; about nine tenths occur only once, and 1.3% lies in the top ten. Sequenced input: peripheral blood. Receptors originate from a man aged 60 to 69 with acute or convalescent COVID-19.

The chain carries TRBV7-5 and TRBJ1-5. TRBV7-5 is annotated as a pseudogene. The CDR3 has 13 residues. DNA for the CDR3: TGTGCCCGGGGGGGGGTAGGCAATCAGCCCCAGCATTTT. Translated, it gives CARGGVGNQPQHF.

The rearrangement uses TRBV6-6 and TRBJ1-2, with 7 bases identical to TRBD1. This CDR3 is 15 amino acids long. Trimming removed 4 bases from V and 1 base from J; junction bases left unmatched: 6. Germline assignment: CDR1 MNHNY and CDR2 SVGAGI (reference sequence). The CDR3, as DNA: TGTGCCAGCAGTTCCCCGGGACAGCGTAACTATGGCTACACCTTC. Translated, it gives CASSSPGQRNYGYTF.

The chain links TRBV2 to TRBJ1-6, with D possibly being TRBD1 (6 bases). V lost 1 base to trimming and J lost 0 bases, with 16 bases between them. The CDR3 sequence is 19 residues long. CDR1 SNHLY and CDR2 FYNNEI come from the germline V gene. DNA of the CDR3: TGTGCCAGCAGTGAAGGCAGGGGACGCTCCAGCTCCTATAATTCACCCCTCCACTTT. Protein sequence: CASSEGRGRSSSYNSPLHF.

The gene calls are TRBV19 and TRBJ2-3; 7 bases are a match to TRBD2. The CDR3 spans 14 residues. Looked up from germline, CDR1 is LNHDA and CDR2 is SQIVND (reference sequence). Losses at the gene ends were 7 bases for V and 2 bases for J; bases not matched to a gene: 6. The CDR3, as DNA: TGTGCCAGTAATGTGGGGGGGTTCACAGATACGCAGTATTTT. It codes for CASNVGGFTDTQYF.

V and J are TRBV6-5 and TRBJ1-1, with 10 bases lining up with TRBD1. This CDR3 has 14 amino acids. Germline CDR1 MNHEY, CDR2 SVGAGI. V gave up 4 bases and J gave up 3 bases; unmatched junction bases: 2. CDR3 bases: TGTGCCAGCAGTTGGACAGGGGGTGACACTGAAGCTTTCTTT. Its translation: CASSWTGGDTEAFF.

This clone has more than one count but fewer than ten. This chain uses TRBV30 with TRBJ1-5, with 7 bases lining up with TRBD1. The CDR3 consists of 14 residues. Germline values: CDR1 GTSNPN, CDR2 SVGIG (reference sequence). Germline trimming cut 2 bases from V and 5 bases from J; bases unmatched to any gene: 6. CDR3 sequence (DNA): TGTGCCTGGAGTAGGACAGGACAATATCAGCCCCAGCATTTT. This codes for CAWSRTGQYQPQHF.

CDR3 sequence: CAISAFEEQHYGYTF. As DNA, the CDR3 is TGTGCCATCAGTGCGTTTGAGGAACAACACTATGGCTACACCTTC. This sequence joins TRBV10-3 and TRBJ1-2; unclear D gene. CDR3 length equals 15 residues. V lost 4 bases, J lost 3 bases, and 15 bases lay in between. CDR1 and CDR2 from the germline V gene are ENHRY and SYGVKD.

The chain is built from TRBV27 and TRBJ1-2; D gene uncertain. The CDR3 spans 13 residues. V dropped 3 bases and J dropped 6 bases, with 11 bases sitting between them. The germline CDR1 and CDR2 sequences are MNHEY and SMNVEV (reference sequence). The CDR3 loop reads CASSFRRTDGYTF. The CDR3 coding sequence is TGTGCCAGCAGTTTCCGGAGAACCGATGGCTACACCTTC.

The chain joins TRBV13 to TRBJ2-1; TRBD1 agrees at 10 bases. The CDR3 covers 15 residues. V shed 3 bases, J shed 5 bases, and the junction held 4 bases outside the gene matches. Germline CDR1 PRHDT, CDR2 FYEKMQ (reference sequence). CDR3: CASSFAGTGDNEQFF. CDR3 coding DNA: TGTGCCAGCAGCTTTGCCGGGACAGGGGACAATGAGCAGTTCTTC.

The J gene is TRBJ1-2, the V gene TRBV27, with 8 bases fitting TRBD1. Losses at the gene ends were 5 bases for V and 4 bases for J; bases not matched to a gene: 9. This CDR3 comprises 15 residues. Germline CDR1 and CDR2: MNHEY and SMNVEV (reference sequence). The CDR3 reads CASSPRQGAGYGYTF. CDR3 bases: TGTGCCAGCAGTCCGCGGCAGGGGGCTGGCTATGGCTACACCTTC.

This chain links TRBV3-1 (or the pseudogene TRBV3-2) with TRBJ1-2; D gene unclear. There are 14 residues in the CDR3. The germline CDR1 and CDR2 sequences are LGHDT and YNNKEL (reference sequence). Trimming pared 1 base from V and 7 bases from J, leaving 13 bases between. The CDR3 protein is CASSQGRESSGYTF. CDR3 in DNA: TGTGCCAGCAGCCAAGGGAGGGAGTCAAGTGGCTACACCTTC.

The genes are TRBV6-5 and TRBJ1-1, with TRBD1 as a possible D gene (5 bases). Looked up from germline, CDR1 is MNHEY and CDR2 is SVGAGI. V lost 4 bases and J 1 base, leaving 7 bases between the germline ends. This CDR3 has 13 residues. CDR3 in DNA: TGTGCCAGCAGTTCCCAGGGGAACACTGAAGCTTTCTTT. Translating it yields CASSSQGNTEAFF.